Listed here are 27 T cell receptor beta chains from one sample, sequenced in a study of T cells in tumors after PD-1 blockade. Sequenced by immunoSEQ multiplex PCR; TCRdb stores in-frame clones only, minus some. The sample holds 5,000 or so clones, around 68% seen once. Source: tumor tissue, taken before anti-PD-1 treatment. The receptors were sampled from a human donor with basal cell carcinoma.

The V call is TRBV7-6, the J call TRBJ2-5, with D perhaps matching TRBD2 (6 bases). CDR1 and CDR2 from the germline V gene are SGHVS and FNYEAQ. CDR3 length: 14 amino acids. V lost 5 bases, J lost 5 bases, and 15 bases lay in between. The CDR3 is CASSLGASVETQYF. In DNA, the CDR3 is TGTGCCAGCAGCCTAGGCGCTAGCGTCGAGACCCAGTACTTC.

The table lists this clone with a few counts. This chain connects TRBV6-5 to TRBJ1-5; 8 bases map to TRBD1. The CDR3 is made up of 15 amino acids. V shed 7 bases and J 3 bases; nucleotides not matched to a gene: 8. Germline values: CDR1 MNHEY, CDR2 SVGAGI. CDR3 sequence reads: CASNRGQGFNQPQHF. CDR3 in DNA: TGTGCCAGCAATCGCGGACAGGGCTTCAATCAGCCCCAGCATTTT.

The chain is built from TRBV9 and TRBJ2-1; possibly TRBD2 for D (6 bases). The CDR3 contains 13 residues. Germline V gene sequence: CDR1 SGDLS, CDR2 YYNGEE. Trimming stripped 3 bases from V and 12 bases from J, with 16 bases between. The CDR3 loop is CASSANDLGLQFF. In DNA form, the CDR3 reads TGTGCCAGCAGCGCCAACGATTTGGGACTGCAGTTCTTC.

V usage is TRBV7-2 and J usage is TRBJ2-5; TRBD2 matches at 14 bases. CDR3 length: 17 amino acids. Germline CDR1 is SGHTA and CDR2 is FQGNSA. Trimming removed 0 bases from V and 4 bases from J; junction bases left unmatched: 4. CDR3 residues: CASSLAGLAGGGETQYF. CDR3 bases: TGTGCCAGCAGCTTAGCCGGACTAGCGGGGGGTGGAGAGACCCAGTACTTC.

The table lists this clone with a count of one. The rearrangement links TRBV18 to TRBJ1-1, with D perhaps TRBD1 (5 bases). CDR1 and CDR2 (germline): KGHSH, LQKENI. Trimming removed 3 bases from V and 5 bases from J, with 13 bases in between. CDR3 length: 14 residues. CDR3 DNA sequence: TGTGCCAGCTCACCTGGGGGGGGTTGTACTGAAGCTTTCTTT. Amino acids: CASSPGGGCTEAFF. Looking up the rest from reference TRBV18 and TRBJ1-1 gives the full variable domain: NAGVMQNPRHLVRRRGQEARLRCSPMKGHSHVYWYRQLPEEGLKFMVYLQKENIIDESGMPKERFSAEFPKEGPSILRIQQVVRGDSAAYFCASSPGGGCTEAFFGQGTRLTVV.

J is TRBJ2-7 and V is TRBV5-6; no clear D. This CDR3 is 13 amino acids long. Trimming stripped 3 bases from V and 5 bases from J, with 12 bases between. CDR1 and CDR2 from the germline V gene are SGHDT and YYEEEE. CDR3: CASSSPVRHEQYF. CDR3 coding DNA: TGTGCCAGCAGCTCGCCGGTCCGGCACGAGCAGTACTTC.

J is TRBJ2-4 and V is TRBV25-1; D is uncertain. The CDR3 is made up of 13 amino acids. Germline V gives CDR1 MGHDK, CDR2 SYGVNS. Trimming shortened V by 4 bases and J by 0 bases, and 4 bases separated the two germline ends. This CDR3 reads CASSGLAKNIQYF. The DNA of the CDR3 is TGTGCCAGCAGTGGACTAGCCAAAAACATTCAGTACTTC.

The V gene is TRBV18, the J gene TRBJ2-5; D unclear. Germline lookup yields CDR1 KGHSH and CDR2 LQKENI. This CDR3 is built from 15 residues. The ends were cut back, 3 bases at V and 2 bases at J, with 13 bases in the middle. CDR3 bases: TGTGCCAGCTCACCCGGCAGGCTAAATCAAGAGACCCAGTACTTC. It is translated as CASSPGRLNQETQYF.

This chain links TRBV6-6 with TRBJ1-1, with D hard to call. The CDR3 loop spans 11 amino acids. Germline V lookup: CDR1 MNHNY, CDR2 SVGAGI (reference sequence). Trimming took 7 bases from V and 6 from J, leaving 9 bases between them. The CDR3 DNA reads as TGTGCCAGCACCCGGATCTCTGAAGCTTTCTTT. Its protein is CASTRISEAFF.

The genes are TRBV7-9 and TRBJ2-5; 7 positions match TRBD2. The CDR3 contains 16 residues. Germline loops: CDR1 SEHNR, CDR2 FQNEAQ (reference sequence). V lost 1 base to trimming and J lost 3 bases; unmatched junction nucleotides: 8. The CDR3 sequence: CASSLGDYRTKETQYF. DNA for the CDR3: TGTGCCAGCAGCTTAGGGGACTATAGGACGAAAGAGACCCAGTACTTC.

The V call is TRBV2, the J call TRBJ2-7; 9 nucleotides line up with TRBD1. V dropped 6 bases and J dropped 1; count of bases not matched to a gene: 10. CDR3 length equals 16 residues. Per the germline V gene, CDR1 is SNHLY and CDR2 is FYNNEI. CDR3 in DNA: TGTGCCAGCAGGCGAGACCCGGGACAGGGTTCCTACGAGCAGTACTTC. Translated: CASRRDPGQGSYEQYF.

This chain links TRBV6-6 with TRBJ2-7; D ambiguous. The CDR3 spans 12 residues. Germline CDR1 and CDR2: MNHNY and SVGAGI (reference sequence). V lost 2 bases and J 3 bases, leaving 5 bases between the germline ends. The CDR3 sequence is CASSYEVYEQYF. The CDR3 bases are TGTGCCAGCAGTTACGAGGTCTACGAGCAGTACTTC.

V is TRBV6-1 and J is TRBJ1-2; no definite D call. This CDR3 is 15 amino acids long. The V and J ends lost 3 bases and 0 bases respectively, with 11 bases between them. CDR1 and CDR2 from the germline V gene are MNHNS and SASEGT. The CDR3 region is CASSEMVGANYGYTF. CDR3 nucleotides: TGTGCCAGCAGTGAGATGGTGGGAGCTAACTATGGCTACACCTTC.

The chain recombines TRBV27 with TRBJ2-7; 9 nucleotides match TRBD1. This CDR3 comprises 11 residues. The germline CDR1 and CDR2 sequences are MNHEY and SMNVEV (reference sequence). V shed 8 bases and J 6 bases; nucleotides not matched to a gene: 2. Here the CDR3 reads CASRTGAEQYF. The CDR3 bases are TGTGCCAGCCGGACAGGGGCCGAGCAGTACTTC.

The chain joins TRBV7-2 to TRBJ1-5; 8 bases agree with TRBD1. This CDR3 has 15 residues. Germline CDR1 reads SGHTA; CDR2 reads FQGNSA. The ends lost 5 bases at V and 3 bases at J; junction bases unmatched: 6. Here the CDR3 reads CASSAGQGLNQPQHF. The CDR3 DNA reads TGTGCCAGCAGCGCCGGACAGGGCCTCAATCAGCCCCAGCATTTT.

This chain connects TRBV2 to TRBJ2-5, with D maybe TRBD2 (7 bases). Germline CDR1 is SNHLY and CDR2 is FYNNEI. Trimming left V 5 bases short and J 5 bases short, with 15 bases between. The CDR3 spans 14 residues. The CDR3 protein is CASSRDGGRETQYF. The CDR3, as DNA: TGTGCCAGCAGTAGAGACGGGGGGCGGGAGACCCAGTACTTC.

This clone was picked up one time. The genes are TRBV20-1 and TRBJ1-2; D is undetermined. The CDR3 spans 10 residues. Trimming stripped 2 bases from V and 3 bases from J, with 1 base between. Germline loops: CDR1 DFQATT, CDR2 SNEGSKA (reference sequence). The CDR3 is CSARYYGYTF. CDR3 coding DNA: TGCAGTGCTAGATACTATGGCTACACCTTC.

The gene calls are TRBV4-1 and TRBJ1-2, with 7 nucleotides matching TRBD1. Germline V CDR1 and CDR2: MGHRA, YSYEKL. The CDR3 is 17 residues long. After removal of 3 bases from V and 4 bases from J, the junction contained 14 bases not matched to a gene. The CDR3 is CASSHGGRGEGAYGYTF. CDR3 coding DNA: TGCGCCAGCAGCCACGGGGGTCGGGGGGAGGGGGCCTATGGCTACACCTTC.

The CDR3 bases are TGCGCCAGCAGCTCCGGATGGGGAACCGGGGAGCTGTTTTTT. Its translation is CASSSGWGTGELFF. The J gene is TRBJ2-2, the V gene TRBV5-1; D unresolved. CDR1 is SGHRS and CDR2 is YFSETQ in the germline V gene. This CDR3 region has 14 residues. V was shortened by 3 bases and J by 5 bases, with 11 bases between the two germline ends.

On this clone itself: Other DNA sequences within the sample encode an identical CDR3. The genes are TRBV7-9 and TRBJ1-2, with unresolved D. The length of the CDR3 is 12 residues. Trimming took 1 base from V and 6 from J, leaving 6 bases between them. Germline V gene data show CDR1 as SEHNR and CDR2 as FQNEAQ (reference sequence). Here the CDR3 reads CASSLGGDGYTF. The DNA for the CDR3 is TGTGCCAGCAGCTTAGGCGGGGATGGCTACACCTTC.

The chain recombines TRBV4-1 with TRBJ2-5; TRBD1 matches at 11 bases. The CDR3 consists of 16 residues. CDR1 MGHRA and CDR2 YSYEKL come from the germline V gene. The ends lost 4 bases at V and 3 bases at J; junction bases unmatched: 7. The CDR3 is CASSRGQGAGEETQYF. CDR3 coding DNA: TGCGCCAGCAGCCGAGGACAGGGGGCTGGGGAAGAGACCCAGTACTTC.

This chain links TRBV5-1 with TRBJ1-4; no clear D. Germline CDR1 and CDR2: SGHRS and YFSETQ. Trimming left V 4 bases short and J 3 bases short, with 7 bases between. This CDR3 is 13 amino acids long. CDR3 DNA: TGCGCCAGCAGCGATCCGCCTAATGAAAAACTGTTTTTT. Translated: CASSDPPNEKLFF.

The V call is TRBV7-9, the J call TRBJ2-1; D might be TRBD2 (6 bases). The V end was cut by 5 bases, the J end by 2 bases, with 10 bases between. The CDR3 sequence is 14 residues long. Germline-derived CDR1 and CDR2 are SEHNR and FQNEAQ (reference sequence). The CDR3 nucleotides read TGTGCCAGCAGCCGGGGACTGACCTACAATGAGCAGTTCTTC. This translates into CASSRGLTYNEQFF.

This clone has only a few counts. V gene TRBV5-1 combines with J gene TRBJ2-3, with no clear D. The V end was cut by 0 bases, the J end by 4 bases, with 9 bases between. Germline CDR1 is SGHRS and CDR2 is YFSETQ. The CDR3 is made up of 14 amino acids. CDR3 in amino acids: CASSLAVRSDTQYF. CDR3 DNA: TGCGCCAGCAGCTTGGCCGTAAGGTCAGATACGCAGTATTTT.

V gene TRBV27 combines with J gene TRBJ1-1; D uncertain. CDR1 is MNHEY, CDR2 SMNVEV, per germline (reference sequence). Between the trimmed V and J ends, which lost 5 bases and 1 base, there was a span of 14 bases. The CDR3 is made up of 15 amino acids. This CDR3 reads CASSRTHLQNTEAFF. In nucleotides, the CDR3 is TGTGCCAGCAGTCGAACACACCTACAGAACACTGAAGCTTTCTTT.

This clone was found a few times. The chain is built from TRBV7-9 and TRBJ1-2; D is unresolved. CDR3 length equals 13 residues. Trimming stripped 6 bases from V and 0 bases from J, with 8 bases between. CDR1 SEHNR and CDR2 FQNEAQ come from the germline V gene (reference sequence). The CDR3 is CASSSIANYGYTF. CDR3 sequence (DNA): TGTGCCAGCAGTTCCATAGCTAACTATGGCTACACCTTC. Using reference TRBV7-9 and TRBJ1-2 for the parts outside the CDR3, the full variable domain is DTGVSQNPRHKITKRGQNVTFRCDPISEHNRLYWYRQTLGQGPEFLTYFQNEAQLEKSRLLSDRFSAERPKGSFSTLEIQRTEQGDSAMYLCASSSIANYGYTFGSGTRLTVV.

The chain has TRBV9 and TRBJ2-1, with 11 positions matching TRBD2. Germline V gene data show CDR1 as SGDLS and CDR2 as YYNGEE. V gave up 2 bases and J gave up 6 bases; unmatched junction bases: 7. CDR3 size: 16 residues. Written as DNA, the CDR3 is TGTGCCAGCAGCGTCCGTAGCGGGGGGGCCTTCAATGAGCAGTTCTTC. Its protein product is CASSVRSGGAFNEQFF.